The T cell receptor (beta chain) described here comes from a study of cytomegalovirus exposure and HLA in healthy donors. On the study more broadly: In terms of ancestry, the Caucasian-associated cluster contained roughly 80% of the 350 to 450 genotyped donors.

The CDR3 covers 14 residues. With 2 bases removed from V and 3 bases from J, the gap between germline ends came to 10 bases. Per the germline V gene, CDR1 is SEHNR and CDR2 is FQNEAQ (reference sequence). The study, taken as a whole, reports: Follow-up analysis later connected one missense variant in DCLRE1C with trimming of TCR beta V- and J-genes. Later analysis reportedly placed an Asian-associated ancestry cluster below the roughly 670-donor mean in N-insertions.

A multiplex PCR was run with 60 Vbeta primers and 13 Jbeta primers. Sequencing was performed with immunoSEQ multiplex PCR; in TCRdb, only in-frame clones are kept and a portion is missing. The table lists some 250,000 clones, about four fifths of them singletons. Concerning this clone itself: Its specificity is unknown.

The TCR was taken from a middle-aged woman in good health and CMV-seropositive. V gene TRBV7-9 combines with J gene TRBJ1-2; D remains unclear. The sequenced sample was PBMCs. The CDR3 loop reads CASSLLHQDYGYTF. DNA of the CDR3: TGTGCCAGCAGCTTACTACATCAGGACTATGGCTACACCTTC.